The rows below give T cell receptor beta chains drawn from one sample of a study of blood T cell repertoires in COVID-19. Data came from immunoSEQ multiplex PCR; TCRdb stores just in-frame clones and leaves some out. The sample contains approximately 75,000 clones, 80% to 90% of which appear only once. Sequenced sample: peripheral blood. The receptors stem from an older man with COVID-19, enrolled during active disease. The CDR3 runs from the conserved cysteine through the conserved F or W. A D gene is named only where the DNA matches it firmly. Some rows have no size entry. The others give once, few or many, or a class for an expanded clone.

clone size: NA
D gene: NA
V gene: TRBV27
J gene: TRBJ1-4
CDR3 DNA: TGTGCCAGCAGTCTTACCGACAGATTCCAACTGTTTTTT
CDR3 protein: CASSLTDRFQLFF

clone size: NA
D gene: NA
V gene: TRBV5-6
J gene: TRBJ1-3
CDR3 DNA: TGTGCCAGCAGCTCCCCCGGGGATAGCTCTGGAAACACCATATATTTT
CDR3 protein: CASSSPGDSSGNTIYF

clone size: NA
D gene: TRBD1
V gene: TRBV10-3
J gene: TRBJ1-4
CDR3 DNA: TGTGCCATCAGTCGGACAGGGGATGAAAAACTGTTTTTT
CDR3 protein: CAISRTGDEKLFF

clone size: NA
D gene: NA
V gene: TRBV3-1/TRBV3-2
J gene: TRBJ2-7
CDR3 DNA: TGTGCCAGCAGCCAAGGACGGGGGGCACCCTACGAGCAGTACTTC
CDR3 protein: CASSQGRGAPYEQYF

clone size: NA
D gene: NA
V gene: TRBV1
J gene: TRBJ2-2
CDR3 DNA: TGCACCAGCACACCTGGCCCGGGACAGGACTTAAACGCGAACACCGGGGAGCTGTTTTTT
CDR3 protein: CTSTPGPGQDLNANTGELFF

clone size: NA
D gene: TRBD1
V gene: TRBV18
J gene: TRBJ1-1
CDR3 DNA: TGTGCCAGCTCATCGGGACAGGGGAACACTGAAGCTTTCTTT
CDR3 protein: CASSSGQGNTEAFF

clone size: NA
D gene: TRBD1
V gene: TRBV11-1
J gene: TRBJ2-7
CDR3 DNA: TGTGCCAGCAGCGGCGCTGGGACAGGGAACTCCTACGAGCAGTACTTC
CDR3 protein: CASSGAGTGNSYEQYF

clone size: NA
D gene: TRBD1
V gene: TRBV10-3
J gene: TRBJ1-2
CDR3 DNA: TGTGCCACCTACCGGGACAGGAGAACTCATGGCTACACCTTC
CDR3 protein: CATYRDRRTHGYTF

clone size: few
D gene: NA
V gene: TRBV5-5
J gene: TRBJ2-2
CDR3 DNA: TGTGCCAGCAGCTACGGGACAAGCACCGGGGAGCTGTTTTTT
CDR3 protein: CASSYGTSTGELFF

clone size: NA
D gene: NA
V gene: TRBV4-3
J gene: TRBJ2-7
CDR3 DNA: TGCGCCAGCAGCCAAGAACCAAGGGGCTATTACGAGCAGTACTTC
CDR3 protein: CASSQEPRGYYEQYF

clone size: NA
D gene: NA
V gene: TRBV5-1
J gene: TRBJ1-1
CDR3 DNA: TGCGCCAGCAGCTTGGCCGGGCAGGGAAACACTGAAGCTTTCTTT
CDR3 protein: CASSLAGQGNTEAFF

clone size: NA
D gene: TRBD1
V gene: TRBV7-3
J gene: TRBJ1-3
CDR3 DNA: TGTGCCAGCAGTTTAACAGGGGCTAGTTTTGGAAACACCATATATTTT
CDR3 protein: CASSLTGASFGNTIYF

clone size: once
D gene: NA
V gene: TRBV12-5
J gene: TRBJ2-2
CDR3 DNA: TGTGCTAGTGGAAGGACTGGAGGTATCGGGGAGCTGTTTTTT
CDR3 protein: CASGRTGGIGELFF

clone size: NA
D gene: TRBD1
V gene: TRBV5-1
J gene: TRBJ2-7
CDR3 DNA: TGCGCCAGCAGCCCGGACAGGGGTCGCTACGAGCAGTACTTC
CDR3 protein: CASSPDRGRYEQYF

clone size: few
D gene: NA
V gene: TRBV4-3
J gene: TRBJ2-1
CDR3 DNA: TGCGCCAGCAGCCAAGGCCGGCGGGACAATGAGCAGTTCTTC
CDR3 protein: CASSQGRRDNEQFF

clone size: once
D gene: TRBD1
V gene: TRBV7-2
J gene: TRBJ2-3
CDR3 DNA: TGTGCCAGCAGCTTAAGGGGGCTTACAGATACGCAGTATTTT
CDR3 protein: CASSLRGLTDTQYF

clone size: NA
D gene: TRBD1
V gene: TRBV5-6
J gene: TRBJ2-5
CDR3 DNA: TGTGCCAGCAGCCCAGGGACAGAGGAGACCCAGTACTTC
CDR3 protein: CASSPGTEETQYF

clone size: NA
D gene: TRBD1
V gene: TRBV19
J gene: TRBJ1-6
CDR3 DNA: TGTGCCAGTAGTCTGGACAGGGCTAATTCACCCCTCCACTTT
CDR3 protein: CASSLDRANSPLHF

clone size: NA
D gene: NA
V gene: TRBV4-2
J gene: TRBJ1-1
CDR3 DNA: TGTGCCAGCAGCCAAGATCGGCTTGAGGTAGGGGGCACTGAAGCTTTCTTT
CDR3 protein: CASSQDRLEVGGTEAFF

clone size: NA
D gene: NA
V gene: TRBV11-2
J gene: TRBJ1-5
CDR3 DNA: TGTGCCAGCAGTTCGGAGCAGAATCAGCCCCAGCATTTT
CDR3 protein: CASSSEQNQPQHF

clone size: NA
D gene: TRBD1
V gene: TRBV18
J gene: TRBJ1-3
CDR3 DNA: TGTGCCAGCTCACTAGGACAGGGGGCTGGAAACACCATATATTTT
CDR3 protein: CASSLGQGAGNTIYF

clone size: NA
D gene: NA
V gene: TRBV6-5
J gene: TRBJ1-4
CDR3 DNA: TGTGCCAGCAGGGCCGCCTCCATTGAAAAACTGTTTTTT
CDR3 protein: CASRAASIEKLFF

clone size: NA
D gene: TRBD1
V gene: TRBV7-2
J gene: TRBJ2-7
CDR3 DNA: TGTGCCAGCAGCTCTACCGGGACAGGGGGCAAGCAGTACTTC
CDR3 protein: CASSSTGTGGKQYF

clone size: once
D gene: NA
V gene: TRBV19
J gene: TRBJ1-1
CDR3 DNA: TGTGCCAGTAGTATACAGGGGTGGGACACTGAAGCTTTCTTT
CDR3 protein: CASSIQGWDTEAFF

clone size: NA
D gene: TRBD1
V gene: TRBV28
J gene: TRBJ1-3
CDR3 DNA: TGTGCCAGCAGTTTATCAGGGGGGAACACCATATATTTT
CDR3 protein: CASSLSGGNTIYF

clone size: NA
D gene: NA
V gene: TRBV18
J gene: TRBJ1-3
CDR3 DNA: TGTGCCAGCTCACCAGGGGGCCAGCCTGGAAACACCATATATTTT
CDR3 protein: CASSPGGQPGNTIYF

clone size: NA
D gene: TRBD2
V gene: TRBV18
J gene: TRBJ2-7
CDR3 DNA: TGTGCCAGCTCACCGTCCATAGCGGGGGAGAGCTACGAGCAGTACTTC
CDR3 protein: CASSPSIAGESYEQYF

clone size: NA
D gene: TRBD1
V gene: TRBV3-1/TRBV3-2
J gene: TRBJ1-1
CDR3 DNA: TGTGCCAGCAGTCATCCGCACAGGGGTTGGACTGAAGCTTTCTTT
CDR3 protein: CASSHPHRGWTEAFF

clone size: NA
D gene: NA
V gene: TRBV5-4
J gene: TRBJ1-2
CDR3 DNA: TGTGCCAGCAGCTTGGCGGGGTTCTATGGCTACACCTTC
CDR3 protein: CASSLAGFYGYTF

clone size: NA
D gene: TRBD1
V gene: TRBV11-3
J gene: TRBJ2-7
CDR3 DNA: TGTGCCAGCAGCTTAGATCTCGAGGGGGCCCAGTACTTC
CDR3 protein: CASSLDLEGAQYF

clone size: NA
D gene: NA
V gene: TRBV3-1/TRBV3-2
J gene: TRBJ2-5
CDR3 DNA: TGTGCCAGCAGCCACCTTCCCAGAGGGGGGGATGGAGAGACCCAGTACTTC
CDR3 protein: CASSHLPRGGDGETQYF

clone size: NA
D gene: NA
V gene: TRBV29-1
J gene: TRBJ1-1
CDR3 DNA: TGCAGCGCACAGGACCCAAAATTCACTGAAGCTTTCTTT
CDR3 protein: CSAQDPKFTEAFF

clone size: NA
D gene: NA
V gene: TRBV18
J gene: TRBJ1-1
CDR3 DNA: TGTGCCAGCTCACCATCTAAGGTTTTTAGAGGCACTGAAGCTTTCTTT
CDR3 protein: CASSPSKVFRGTEAFF

clone size: once
D gene: NA
V gene: TRBV6-1
J gene: TRBJ2-3
CDR3 DNA: TGTGCCAGCAGTGAATTCAGGGCTGGCACAGATACGCAGTATTTT
CDR3 protein: CASSEFRAGTDTQYF

clone size: few
D gene: TRBD1
V gene: TRBV6-5
J gene: TRBJ1-1
CDR3 DNA: TGTGCCAGCAGTCTAACGACAGGGCCCACTGAAGCTTTCTTT
CDR3 protein: CASSLTTGPTEAFF

clone size: once
D gene: NA
V gene: TRBV7-2
J gene: TRBJ1-1
CDR3 DNA: TGTGCCAGCAGCTTTGACAGACGCTCCAACACTGAAGCTTTCTTT
CDR3 protein: CASSFDRRSNTEAFF

clone size: NA
D gene: TRBD1
V gene: TRBV9
J gene: TRBJ2-2
CDR3 DNA: TGTGCCAGCACCGCCCGGGGGACAGGGAACACCGGGGAGCTGTTTTTT
CDR3 protein: CASTARGTGNTGELFF

clone size: NA
D gene: NA
V gene: TRBV5-5
J gene: TRBJ1-2
CDR3 DNA: TGTGCCAGCAGCCAGGACGGGGGTAACTATGGCTACACCTTC
CDR3 protein: CASSQDGGNYGYTF

clone size: NA
D gene: TRBD2
V gene: TRBV2
J gene: TRBJ2-3
CDR3 DNA: TGTGCCAGGACGGGCAGCGGGGGCCCCACAGATACGCAGTATTTT
CDR3 protein: CARTGSGGPTDTQYF

clone size: NA
D gene: TRBD1
V gene: TRBV9
J gene: TRBJ1-3
CDR3 DNA: TGTGCCAGCAGCGTAGGGGCGACAGGGGAGAACACCATATATTTT
CDR3 protein: CASSVGATGENTIYF

clone size: NA
D gene: TRBD1
V gene: TRBV18
J gene: TRBJ2-1
CDR3 DNA: TGTGCCAGCTCTCAAACTCCCCCGGCCGGGACAGGGAGCGGTGAGCAGTTCTTC
CDR3 protein: CASSQTPPAGTGSGEQFF

clone size: once
D gene: NA
V gene: TRBV7-9
J gene: TRBJ1-5
CDR3 DNA: TGTGCCAGCAGCTCGGGGGGCGATCAGCCCCAGCATTTT
CDR3 protein: CASSSGGDQPQHF

clone size: NA
D gene: TRBD1
V gene: TRBV28
J gene: TRBJ1-5
CDR3 DNA: TGTGCCAGCAGTTACAGGGGTCTCCGTGTGCAGCCCCAGCATTTT
CDR3 protein: CASSYRGLRVQPQHF

clone size: NA
D gene: NA
V gene: TRBV7-2
J gene: TRBJ2-5
CDR3 DNA: TGTGCCAGCAGCTTAAACAGGGCCCGGGAGACCCAGTACTTC
CDR3 protein: CASSLNRARETQYF

clone size: NA
D gene: NA
V gene: TRBV3-1/TRBV3-2
J gene: TRBJ1-5
CDR3 DNA: TGTGCCAGCAGCCAAGATCTGGTAGCTCAGCCCCAGCATTTT
CDR3 protein: CASSQDLVAQPQHF

clone size: NA
D gene: TRBD1
V gene: TRBV6-6
J gene: TRBJ1-2
CDR3 DNA: TGTGCCAGCAGGGCATCCGGGACAGGGGGCAATGGCTACACCTTC
CDR3 protein: CASRASGTGGNGYTF

clone size: NA
D gene: NA
V gene: TRBV5-1
J gene: TRBJ1-4
CDR3 DNA: TGCGCCAGCAGCACGGGGGGGGCGCTTGAAAAACTGTTTTTT
CDR3 protein: CASSTGGALEKLFF

clone size: NA
D gene: NA
V gene: TRBV5-1
J gene: TRBJ1-1
CDR3 DNA: TGCGCCAGCAGCTTAGGGGAGGGCTGGGGAACTGAAGCTTTCTTT
CDR3 protein: CASSLGEGWGTEAFF

clone size: once
D gene: NA
V gene: TRBV7-9
J gene: TRBJ1-4
CDR3 DNA: TGTGCCAGCAGCTTGAACAGTCTTAATGAAAAACTGTTTTTT
CDR3 protein: CASSLNSLNEKLFF

clone size: once
D gene: TRBD2
V gene: TRBV6-2/TRBV6-3
J gene: TRBJ2-7
CDR3 DNA: TGTGCCAGCAGTTACGGACTAGCTTCCTACGAGCAGTACTTC
CDR3 protein: CASSYGLASYEQYF

clone size: NA
D gene: TRBD2
V gene: TRBV29-1
J gene: TRBJ2-1
CDR3 DNA: TGCAGCGCCGAGGGGACTAGGAATGAGCAGTTCTTC
CDR3 protein: CSAEGTRNEQFF

clone size: once
D gene: NA
V gene: TRBV5-5
J gene: TRBJ1-6
CDR3 DNA: TGTGCCAGCAGGCCAGGGACACAATATAATTCACCCCTCCACTTT
CDR3 protein: CASRPGTQYNSPLHF

clone size: NA
D gene: NA
V gene: TRBV19
J gene: TRBJ2-1
CDR3 DNA: TGTGCCAGTAGTAGCGGAACTCCGGACTCCTACAATGAGCAGTTCTTC
CDR3 protein: CASSSGTPDSYNEQFF

clone size: NA
D gene: TRBD2
V gene: TRBV15
J gene: TRBJ2-5
CDR3 DNA: TGTGCCACCAGCAGAGGTAGCGGGGGGGCGTGGGAGACCCAGTACTTC
CDR3 protein: CATSRGSGGAWETQYF

clone size: NA
D gene: NA
V gene: TRBV7-7
J gene: TRBJ2-4
CDR3 DNA: TGTGCCAGCAGCCTCCGCGGGCTAGGCAAAAACATTCAGTACTTC
CDR3 protein: CASSLRGLGKNIQYF

clone size: NA
D gene: NA
V gene: TRBV11-2
J gene: TRBJ1-2
CDR3 DNA: TGTGCCAGCAGCTTAGATCGGGACACTCCTGGGGGCTACACCTTC
CDR3 protein: CASSLDRDTPGGYTF

clone size: once
D gene: NA
V gene: TRBV25-1
J gene: TRBJ2-2
CDR3 DNA: TGTGCCAGCAGTGAATCCGCGAACACCGGGGAGCTGTTTTTT
CDR3 protein: CASSESANTGELFF

clone size: NA
D gene: NA
V gene: TRBV5-1
J gene: TRBJ2-1
CDR3 DNA: TGCGCCAGCAGCTTGACAGACAGGAGCTCCTACAATGAGCAGTTCTTC
CDR3 protein: CASSLTDRSSYNEQFF

clone size: NA
D gene: TRBD1
V gene: TRBV28
J gene: TRBJ1-5
CDR3 DNA: TGTGCCAGCAGACAGGGGAACAATCAGCCCCAGCATTTT
CDR3 protein: CASRQGNNQPQHF